The 9 T cell receptor beta chains presented below share a single source sample, sequenced in a study of blood T cell repertoires in COVID-19. Assay: immunoSEQ multiplex PCR; the TCRdb copy retains only in-frame clones and omits some. The sample includes 200,000 to 250,000 clones, more than 65% of them seen just once. The sequencing input was peripheral blood. Receptor source: a woman aged 60-70 years with acute or convalescent COVID-19.

The chain links TRBV5-1 to TRBJ2-5; no definite D call. Germline-derived CDR1 and CDR2 are SGHRS and YFSETQ. V dropped 0 bases and J dropped 1 base, with 7 bases sitting between them. The length of the CDR3 is 14 residues. The CDR3 reads CASSLGSIQETQYF. The CDR3 bases are TGCGCCAGCAGCTTGGGGAGTATCCAAGAGACCCAGTACTTC. Together with reference TRBV5-1 and TRBJ2-5, the CDR3 gives the full variable domain: KAGVTQTPRYLIKTRGQQVTLSCSPISGHRSVSWYQQTPGQGLQFLFEYFSETQRNKGNFPGRFSGRQFSNSRSEMNVSTLELGDSALYLCASSLGSIQETQYFGPGTRLLVL.

The count of this clone is one. The chain joins TRBV28 to TRBJ1-1, with no clear D. This CDR3 contains 11 residues. V lost 5 bases to trimming and J lost 6 bases, with 7 bases between them. Germline CDR1 is MDHEN and CDR2 is SYDVKM. The CDR3 bases are TGTGCCAGCAGTACGCCGGCTGAAGCTTTCTTT. Translating it yields CASSTPAEAFF. Combining the CDR3 with reference TRBV28 and TRBJ1-1 gives the whole variable domain DVKVTQSSRYLVKRTGEKVFLECVQDMDHENMFWYRQDPGLGLRLIYFSYDVKMKEKGDIPEGYSVSREKKERFSLILESASTNQTSMYLCASSTPAEAFFGQGTRLTVV.

The chain combines TRBV10-3 with TRBJ2-6; no firm D call. Germline V CDR1 and CDR2: ENHRY, SYGVKD. The CDR3 runs to 14 residues. The V end lost 4 bases, the J end lost 0 bases, and 4 bases lay between the germline ends. The CDR3 reads CAISGDSGANVLTF. The CDR3 DNA reads as TGTGCCATCAGTGGCGACTCTGGGGCCAACGTCCTGACTTTC.

This clone has just one count. The chain employs TRBV19 and TRBJ1-5; unclear D gene. The V gene's germline CDR1 is LNHDA and CDR2 SQIVND (reference sequence). V gave up 6 bases and J gave up 3 bases, with 9 bases separating them. The CDR3 covers 13 residues. CDR3 DNA: TGTGCCAGTAGCAAGCCGTTCAATCAGCCCCAGCATTTT. This translates into CASSKPFNQPQHF.

V gene TRBV15 combines with J gene TRBJ1-2, with 8 bases matching TRBD1. CDR3 size: 14 residues. Germline V gives CDR1 LNHNV, CDR2 YYDKDF (reference sequence). The J segment lost 3 bases and the V segment lost 5 bases, leaving 5 bases of the junction unmatched. CDR3 region: CATSPDRGDYGYTF. The CDR3 bases are TGTGCCACCAGCCCCGACAGGGGAGACTATGGCTACACCTTC. Based on the CDR3 plus reference TRBV15 and TRBJ1-2, the full variable domain is DAMVIQNPRYQVTQFGKPVTLSCSQTLNHNVMYWYQQKSSQAPKLLFHYYDKDFNNEADTPDNFQSRRPNTSFCFLDIRSPGLGDTAMYLCATSPDRGDYGYTFGSGTRLTVV.

This clone has just a few counts. V gene TRBV4-2 combines with J gene TRBJ1-1; D not certain. Per the germline V gene, CDR1 is LGHNA and CDR2 is YNFKEQ. V shed 3 bases and J shed 0 bases, with 5 bases lying between them. The CDR3 is 13 amino acids. CDR3 region: CASSHLVNTEAFF. Written as DNA, the CDR3 is TGTGCCAGCAGCCACCTTGTGAACACTGAAGCTTTCTTT.

The genes are TRBV4-1 and TRBJ1-2, with 9 bases lining up with TRBD1. The CDR3 has 15 residues. Germline CDR1 reads MGHRA; CDR2 reads YSYEKL. After removal of 1 base from V and 4 bases from J, the junction contained 4 bases not matched to a gene. In DNA form, the CDR3 reads TGCGCCAGCAGCCAAGGGGGACAGGGTGGCTATGGCTACACCTTC. It encodes CASSQGGQGGYGYTF.

The genes are TRBV5-1 and TRBJ2-3, with 8 bases matching TRBD2. The CDR3 is 16 residues long. With V trimmed by 0 bases and J by 5 bases, 8 bases remained unmatched. Germline V lookup: CDR1 SGHRS, CDR2 YFSETQ. The CDR3 nucleotides are TGCGCCAGCAGCTTGGTCTACGGGGGGGCGGAAGATACGCAGTATTTT. Its protein product is CASSLVYGGAEDTQYF.

This chain joins TRBV30 and TRBJ2-4; 7 nucleotides line up with TRBD2. V lost 3 bases to trimming and J lost 6 bases; unmatched junction nucleotides: 11. This CDR3 is built from 15 residues. The germline gives CDR1 GTSNPN, CDR2 SVGIG (reference sequence). The CDR3 loop is CAWSHEPLAVNIQYF. For the CDR3, the DNA is TGTGCCTGGAGCCATGAGCCTCTAGCGGTAAACATTCAGTACTTC.